These 19 T cell receptor beta chains were sequenced from one sample in a study of early T cells in non-severe SARS-CoV-2 infection. MiXCR, run by TCRdb on the 5' RACE reads, gives a single entry per CDR3 protein. This table has roughly 69,000 distinct CDR3 sequences, about 10% appearing once. What was sequenced was whole blood. The receptors come from an adult who was a healthcare worker with PCR-confirmed SARS-CoV-2 infection or an uninfected control (not recorded which).

The chain combines TRBV12-3 or TRBV12-4 with TRBJ2-1; D remains ambiguous. The CDR3 covers 15 residues. V was cut by 0 bases and J by 5 bases, with 11 bases left in between. The CDR3 region has the DNA TGTGCCAGCAGTTTAGCCTACCTCGGCCACAATGAGCAGTTCTTC. This sequence encodes CASSLAYLGHNEQFF.

J is TRBJ1-2 and V is TRBV6-6, with a tentative D call TRBD1 (6 bases). Germline V gene lookup returns CDR1 MNHNY and CDR2 SVGAGI (reference sequence). Trimming stripped 7 bases from V and 5 bases from J, with 17 bases between. This CDR3 region has 14 residues. The CDR3 sequence is CASTSAGRGYGYTF. The CDR3 DNA follows: TGTGCCAGCACTTCAGCGGGAAGGGGGTATGGCTACACCTTC.

This clonotype was observed a handful of times. The chain links TRBV18 to TRBJ2-1; D tentatively reads TRBD1 or TRBD2 (6 bases each). Germline lookup yields CDR1 KGHSH and CDR2 LQKENI. The CDR3 is 12 amino acids. V was trimmed by 4 bases and J by 8 bases, leaving 9 bases between them. CDR3 amino acids: CASSLRGDEQFF. For the CDR3, the DNA is TGTGCCAGCTCACTAAGGGGGGATGAGCAGTTCTTC. The variable domain in full, completed from reference TRBV18 and TRBJ2-1, reads NAGVMQNPRHLVRRRGQEARLRCSPMKGHSHVYWYRQLPEEGLKFMVYLQKENIIDESGMPKERFSAEFPKEGPSILRIQQVVRGDSAAYFCASSLRGDEQFFGPGTRLTVL.

The chain couples TRBV6-2 or TRBV6-3 to TRBJ1-5; 10 bases fit TRBD1. The germline V gene has CDR1 MNHEY and CDR2 SVGEGT. V dropped 7 bases and J dropped 3; count of bases not matched to a gene: 9. The CDR3 is 16 amino acids. The CDR3 protein is CASTAGQGRSNQPQHF. In DNA form, the CDR3 reads TGTGCCAGCACCGCGGGACAGGGGCGATCCAATCAGCCCCAGCATTTT.

This clonotype has at least ten counts. The rearrangement links TRBV7-3 to TRBJ1-2; D remains ambiguous. The CDR3 is 13 amino acids. Per germline, CDR1 SGHTA and CDR2 FQGTGA. V lost 2 bases and J 7 bases, leaving 11 bases between the germline ends. The CDR3 protein is CASSLPGNAGYTF. In DNA, the CDR3 is TGTGCCAGCAGCTTACCGGGGAACGCTGGCTACACCTTC.

This clonotype was recorded at least ten times. The chain employs TRBV29-1 and TRBJ2-2; no clear D. Looked up from germline, CDR1 is SQVTM and CDR2 is ANQGSEA. This CDR3 comprises 13 residues. V shed 4 bases and J shed 8 bases, with 14 bases lying between them. The CDR3 nucleotides are TGCAGCGTTGCGAACGCAGGAGCTGGGGAGCTGTTTTTT. Translating it yields CSVANAGAGELFF.

The chain links TRBV20-1 to TRBJ2-3, with a tentative D call TRBD2 (5 bases). The length of the CDR3 is 13 residues. Germline V lookup: CDR1 DFQATT, CDR2 SNEGSKA (reference sequence). V was shortened by 3 bases and J by 6 bases, with 13 bases between the two germline ends. CDR3 DNA sequence: TGCAGTGCTAGGTCTAGCCTACCGGATACGCAGTATTTT. As protein: CSARSSLPDTQYF.

This clonotype has a count of ten or more. V usage is TRBV29-1 and J usage is TRBJ1-1; D is uncertain. Deletions cut 4 bases from V and 1 base from J, with 7 bases between. CDR3 size: 12 residues. Per germline, CDR1 SQVTM and CDR2 ANQGSEA. DNA for the CDR3: TGCAGCGTTGCCCGGCCGAACACTGAAGCTTTCTTT. It specifies CSVARPNTEAFF.

This chain connects TRBV11-2 to TRBJ2-3; the D gene is possibly TRBD2 (6 bases). Germline CDR1 SGHAT, CDR2 FQNNGV. The V and J ends lost 5 bases and 6 bases respectively, with 21 bases between them. The CDR3 sequence is 16 residues long. The CDR3, as DNA: TGTGCCAGCAGCCCGTTCTGGACCTCGAGCGGGGATACGCAGTATTTT. This codes for CASSPFWTSSGDTQYF. Complete variable domain (other parts from reference TRBV11-2 and TRBJ2-3): EAGVAQSPRYKIIEKRQSVAFWCNPISGHATLYWYQQILGQGPKLLIQFQNNGVVDDSQLPKDRFSAERLKGVDSTLKIQPAKLEDSAVYLCASSPFWTSSGDTQYFGPGTRLTVL.

This clonotype was recorded many times. The CDR3 DNA reads as TGTGCCAGCAGCCTCAGACAGGGACTACAAGAGACCCAGTACTTC. As protein: CASSLRQGLQETQYF. V usage is TRBV9 and J usage is TRBJ2-5; the D gene could be TRBD1 or TRBD2 (7 bases each). Germline V gene data show CDR1 as SGDLS and CDR2 as YYNGEE. Trimming shortened V by 4 bases and J by 2 bases, and 15 bases separated the two germline ends. The CDR3 covers 15 residues.

The sample holds a few counts of this clonotype. This rearrangement joins TRBV20-1 to TRBJ2-1, with 8 nucleotides matching TRBD2. Germline-derived CDR1 and CDR2 are DFQATT and SNEGSKA (reference sequence). The CDR3 extends over 13 amino acids. J gave up 9 bases and V 3 bases, and 7 bases lay outside the gene matches. The CDR3 DNA is TGCAGTGCTAGCGAAGGCGGGAGGAGTGAGCAGTTCTTC. This translates into CSASEGGRSEQFF.

With regard to this clonotype: A much larger clonotype is one base distant, so this may be a read error. This sequence joins TRBV6-1 and TRBJ1-6, with a tentative D call TRBD1 (5 bases). Germline V gives CDR1 MNHNS, CDR2 SASEGT. The CDR3 covers 14 residues. The CDR3 here is CASSFRVNNSPIHF. In DNA form, the CDR3 reads TGTGCCAGCAGTTTCAGGGTAAATAATTCACCCATCCACTTT.

This clonotype was observed a few times. CDR3 DNA: TGTGCCAGCAGCCAAAGTAGAGGGGCCAACGTCCTGACTTTC. Protein: CASSQSRGANVLTF. The V and J genes are TRBV14 and TRBJ2-6; D is ambiguous. This CDR3 has 14 amino acids. Trimming removed 2 bases at V and 4 bases at J, with 6 bases between. Germline lookup yields CDR1 SGHDN and CDR2 FVKESK.

This clonotype has ten or more counts. The chain carries TRBV6-6 and TRBJ2-1; the D gene is possibly TRBD2 (5 bases). The CDR3 contains 18 residues. CDR1 is MNHNY and CDR2 is SVGAGI in the germline V gene (reference sequence). Between the trimmed V and J ends, which lost 0 bases and 3 bases, there was a span of 18 bases. The CDR3 nucleotides are TGTGCCAGCAGTTACTCGGTCAGCCCAACGGGATTCTACAATGAGCAGTTCTTC. Amino acids: CASSYSVSPTGFYNEQFF.

This clonotype was seen at least ten times. In nucleotides, the CDR3 is TGTGCCAGCAGGGTTCGTAGCGGGCCCACAGATACGCAGTATTTT. As protein: CASRVRSGPTDTQYF. V and J are TRBV6-2 or TRBV6-3 and TRBJ2-3, with 7 nucleotides matching TRBD2. The J segment lost 2 bases and the V segment lost 6 bases, leaving 8 bases of the junction unmatched. The germline V gene encodes CDR1 MNHEY and CDR2 SVGEGT. CDR3 length: 15 residues.

This chain connects TRBV27 to TRBJ2-7; a possible D gene is TRBD1 (6 bases). Germline V lookup: CDR1 MNHEY, CDR2 SMNVEV (reference sequence). The CDR3 spans 17 residues. V gave up 6 bases and J gave up 0 bases, with 21 bases separating them. The CDR3 DNA is TGTGCCAGCAGCCTTAAGCCACCGACAGGCAGCTCCTACGAGCAGTACTTC. It translates to CASSLKPPTGSSYEQYF.

This clonotype appeared many times. The CDR3 sequence is CASSWTSGNYEQYF. In DNA form, the CDR3 reads TGTGCCAGCAGTTGGACTAGCGGGAACTACGAGCAGTACTTC. The J gene is TRBJ2-7, the V gene TRBV6-6, with TRBD2 identical over 12 bases. This CDR3 spans 14 amino acids. CDR1 and CDR2 (germline): MNHNY, SVGAGI (reference sequence). With 4 bases clipped from V and 3 bases from J, the junction kept 1 base outside the gene matches.

The J gene is TRBJ1-2, the V gene TRBV5-1; weak D call: TRBD1 (6 bases). This CDR3 region has 15 residues. Germline V gives CDR1 SGHRS, CDR2 YFSETQ. V lost 4 bases and J lost 4, with 17 bases in between. As DNA, the CDR3 is TGCGCCAGCAGCCAGGACAGACCCGACGTCTATGGCTACACCTTC. Residues: CASSQDRPDVYGYTF.

This clonotype was seen repeatedly, ten times or more. The rearrangement uses TRBV20-1 and TRBJ2-7, with 7 bases that match TRBD1. Germline loops: CDR1 DFQATT, CDR2 SNEGSKA (reference sequence). V was clipped by 3 bases and J by 0 bases; unmatched bases: 8. The CDR3 has 15 amino acids. This CDR3 is CSASGGQEISYEQYF. CDR3 in DNA: TGCAGTGCTAGCGGAGGACAGGAAATCTCCTACGAGCAGTACTTC.